The 24 T cell receptor beta chains listed next were all sequenced from one sample in a study of technical replicates of blood from several donors. Sequencing used immunoSEQ multiplex PCR; TCRdb keeps in-frame clones, though not all of them. The data contain about 62,000 clones, 87% of them singletons. The specimen was PBMCs. The receptors shown here come from a human donor in good health. Some clones in this sample may be carry-over from other donors' samples.

This chain connects TRBV7-6 to TRBJ2-7, with D hard to call. Germline V lookup: CDR1 SGHVS, CDR2 FNYEAQ. V lost 5 bases and J 2 bases, leaving 13 bases between the germline ends. The CDR3 sequence is 14 residues long. DNA of the CDR3: TGTGCCAGCAGCCCGAGTCAGGCCCCCTACGAGCAGTACTTC. Its translation: CASSPSQAPYEQYF.

The V and J genes are TRBV20-1 and TRBJ2-7; D perhaps matches TRBD1 (5 bases). Germline CDR1 DFQATT, CDR2 SNEGSKA (reference sequence). The CDR3 spans 11 residues. V shed 5 bases and J shed 4 bases, with 9 bases lying between them. The CDR3 region has the DNA TGCAGTGCTCAGGGTGGGTACGAGCAGTACTTC. Protein sequence: CSAQGGYEQYF.

V gene TRBV4-1 combines with J gene TRBJ2-5; tentative D call: TRBD2 (6 bases). CDR1 is MGHRA and CDR2 is YSYEKL in the germline V gene. V was shortened by 4 bases and J by 0 bases, with 15 bases between the two germline ends. This CDR3 region has 16 residues. The CDR3 DNA follows: TGCGCCAGCAGCCTGGGCGGCCGGGGGTACCAAGAGACCCAGTACTTC. It codes for CASSLGGRGYQETQYF.

V gene TRBV6-5 combines with J gene TRBJ1-1; 8 bases agree with TRBD1. Losses at the gene ends were 2 bases for V and 4 bases for J; bases not matched to a gene: 9. Germline assignment: CDR1 MNHEY and CDR2 SVGAGI. CDR3 length: 16 residues. The CDR3: CASSYVSSQGATEAFF. CDR3 in DNA: TGTGCCAGCAGTTACGTCTCGAGTCAGGGGGCCACTGAAGCTTTCTTT.

This chain uses TRBV5-1 with TRBJ2-1; perhaps TRBD1 as D (5 bases). Germline values: CDR1 SGHRS, CDR2 YFSETQ. The CDR3 runs 16 residues. V was clipped by 0 bases and J by 3 bases, with 13 bases between them. The CDR3 nucleotides read TGCGCCAGCAGCTTGGCAGTGGGGCTCCGCTACAATGAGCAGTTCTTC. Its protein is CASSLAVGLRYNEQFF.

This chain joins TRBV11-2 and TRBJ1-1; 7 nucleotides line up with TRBD1. In germline, CDR1 is SGHAT, CDR2 FQNNGV. CDR3 size: 19 residues. The V segment lost 1 base and the J segment 2 bases; nucleotides outside the gene matches: 16. The CDR3 bases are TGTGCCAGCAGCTTAGGAAGGGGGCTTTTGGGGCCGGGAAACACTGAAGCTTTCTTT. Protein: CASSLGRGLLGPGNTEAFF.

This chain's CDR3 is CASSVEWGGNEQFF. The CDR3 DNA reads as TGTGCCAGCAGTGTAGAGTGGGGGGGGAATGAGCAGTTCTTC. The rearrangement uses TRBV2 and TRBJ2-1; 7 bases align to TRBD2. The ends lost 4 bases at V and 7 bases at J; junction bases unmatched: 7. CDR3 size: 14 residues. CDR1 is SNHLY, CDR2 FYNNEI, per germline.

This chain joins TRBV6-5 and TRBJ1-5, with a tentative D call TRBD1 (6 bases). CDR1 is MNHEY and CDR2 is SVGAGI in the germline V gene. V was clipped by 5 bases and J by 2 bases, with 13 bases between them. The CDR3 contains 15 residues. CDR3 bases: TGTGCCAGCAGTCGTGGGGGGGGCGGCAATCAGCCCCAGCATTTT. Translating it yields CASSRGGGGNQPQHF.

The CDR3 DNA reads TGTGCCAGCAGCTTCATAACAACAGATACGCAGTATTTT. Translated: CASSFITTDTQYF. V is TRBV5-4 and J is TRBJ2-3; D not resolved. Between the trimmed V and J ends, which lost 2 bases and 3 bases, there was a span of 7 bases. The CDR3 is made up of 13 amino acids. The germline V gene has CDR1 SGHNT and CDR2 YYREEE (reference sequence).

The V call is TRBV7-9, the J call TRBJ1-1, with D maybe TRBD1 (6 bases). The CDR3 contains 12 residues. V gave up 5 bases and J gave up 6 bases, with 10 bases separating them. The germline V gene encodes CDR1 SEHNR and CDR2 FQNEAQ (reference sequence). Here the CDR3 DNA reads TGTGCCAGCAGCAAGACAGGATCTGAAGCTTTCTTT. Translating gives CASSKTGSEAFF.

J is TRBJ1-5 and V is TRBV11-2; 7 positions agree with TRBD1. The CDR3 contains 15 residues. V gave up 5 bases and J gave up 2 bases; unmatched junction bases: 6. The germline V gene has CDR1 SGHAT and CDR2 FQNNGV. The CDR3 protein is CASSLTGVGNQPQHF. As DNA, the CDR3 is TGTGCCAGCAGCCTCACAGGGGTCGGCAATCAGCCCCAGCATTTT.

This clone was detected once. The same CDR3 is also encoded by other DNA sequences in this sample. The J gene is TRBJ2-1, the V gene TRBV14, with 14 bases that match TRBD2. V trimming: 1 base; J trimming: 4 bases; junction bases outside the gene matches: 3. This CDR3 has 17 amino acids. Germline CDR1 and CDR2: SGHDN and FVKESK. The CDR3 sequence: CASSQGLAGGRYNEQFF. CDR3 sequence (DNA): TGTGCCAGCAGCCAAGGACTAGCGGGGGGGCGATACAATGAGCAGTTCTTC. The full variable domain, its missing parts supplied by reference TRBV14 and TRBJ2-1, is EAGVTQFPSHSVIEKGQTVTLRCDPISGHDNLYWYRRVMGKEIKFLLHFVKESKQDESGMPNNRFLAERTGGTYSTLKVQPAELEDSGVYFCASSQGLAGGRYNEQFFGPGTRLTVL.

The rearrangement uses TRBV10-3 and TRBJ1-4; D gene uncertain. The CDR3 is made up of 13 amino acids. Germline V gene data show CDR1 as ENHRY and CDR2 as SYGVKD. V lost 5 bases and J lost 0, with 4 bases in between. CDR3 bases: TGTGCCATCAGTTCTGCAACTAATGAAAAACTGTTTTTT. Its translation: CAISSATNEKLFF.

The rearrangement uses TRBV11-2 and TRBJ1-5, with TRBD1 matching over 9 bases. From germline, CDR1 is SGHAT and CDR2 FQNNGV. This CDR3 region has 13 residues. Losses at the gene ends were 5 bases for V and 7 bases for J; bases not matched to a gene: 3. CDR3 sequence: CASSKDRGQPQHF. The CDR3 DNA is TGTGCCAGCAGCAAGGACAGGGGACAGCCCCAGCATTTT.

The chain recombines TRBV5-1 with TRBJ2-7, with D hard to call. Germline CDR1 is SGHRS and CDR2 is YFSETQ. CDR3 length equals 12 residues. Trimming removed 0 bases from V and 5 bases from J, with 6 bases in between. CDR3 residues: CASSLAADEQYF. CDR3 nucleotides: TGCGCCAGCAGCTTGGCCGCAGACGAGCAGTACTTC. The full variable domain, completed using reference TRBV5-1 and TRBJ2-7, is KAGVTQTPRYLIKTRGQQVTLSCSPISGHRSVSWYQQTPGQGLQFLFEYFSETQRNKGNFPGRFSGRQFSNSRSEMNVSTLELGDSALYLCASSLAADEQYFGPGTRLTVT.

This chain links TRBV7-2 with TRBJ2-7; 8 bases are shared with TRBD2. CDR3 length: 13 amino acids. Germline loops: CDR1 SGHTA, CDR2 FQGNSA. Losses at the gene ends were 5 bases for V and 6 bases for J; bases not matched to a gene: 6. The CDR3 here is CASSPESGGEQYF. CDR3 DNA: TGTGCCAGCAGCCCTGAAAGCGGGGGCGAGCAGTACTTC. Combining the CDR3 with reference TRBV7-2 and TRBJ2-7 gives the whole variable domain GAGVSQSPSNKVTEKGKDVELRCDPISGHTALYWYRQSLGQGLEFLIYFQGNSAPDKSGLPSDRFSAERTGGSVSTLTIQRTQQEDSAVYLCASSPESGGEQYFGPGTRLTVT.

This clone appeared once. The V call is TRBV27, the J call TRBJ1-4; the match to TRBD1 covers 10 bases. V was clipped by 8 bases and J by 8 bases; unmatched bases: 8. The CDR3 loop spans 14 amino acids. CDR1 is MNHEY, CDR2 SMNVEV, per germline (reference sequence). The CDR3: CASGPDRGREKLFF. The CDR3 region has the DNA TGTGCCAGCGGACCAGACAGGGGGCGCGAAAAACTGTTTTTT.

The rearrangement uses TRBV6-4 and TRBJ1-2, with D perhaps TRBD1 (6 bases). Germline V gene sequence: CDR1 MRHNA, CDR2 SNTAGT. V shed 2 bases and J shed 7 bases, with 11 bases lying between them. The CDR3 runs 13 residues. The CDR3 region is CASSDGTSFGYTF. CDR3 in DNA: TGTGCCAGCAGTGACGGGACAAGCTTTGGCTACACCTTC.

The chain couples TRBV4-3 to TRBJ1-4, with 8 bases identical to TRBD1. The length of the CDR3 is 15 residues. The ends lost 1 base at V and 3 bases at J; junction bases unmatched: 1. CDR1 and CDR2 (germline): LGHNA, YSLEER. CDR3 loop: CASSQGTGSNEKLFF. The CDR3 region has the DNA TGCGCCAGCAGCCAAGGGACAGGGTCTAATGAAAAACTGTTTTTT.

V is TRBV7-9 and J is TRBJ1-3; 10 bases are a match to TRBD1. V lost 7 bases, J lost 6 bases, and 9 bases stayed unmatched. This CDR3 spans 15 amino acids. CDR1 is SEHNR, CDR2 FQNEAQ, per germline (reference sequence). The DNA for the CDR3 is TGTGCCAGCACATCCCGGGACAGGGGACAAAACACCATATATTTT. It codes for CASTSRDRGQNTIYF. Together with reference TRBV7-9 and TRBJ1-3, the CDR3 gives the full variable domain: DTGVSQNPRHKITKRGQNVTFRCDPISEHNRLYWYRQTLGQGPEFLTYFQNEAQLEKSRLLSDRFSAERPKGSFSTLEIQRTEQGDSAMYLCASTSRDRGQNTIYFGEGSWLTVV.

This clone is a singleton in its sample. This chain connects TRBV5-6 to TRBJ2-3, with D possibly TRBD1 on 5 matching bases. The CDR3 totals 15 residues. CDR1 and CDR2 (germline): SGHDT, YYEEEE. V gave up 0 bases and J gave up 8 bases, with 16 bases separating them. The chain's CDR3 is CASSLGEGAGPTQYF. In DNA form, the CDR3 reads TGTGCCAGCAGCTTGGGAGAAGGGGCAGGGCCTACGCAGTATTTT.

This sequence joins TRBV6-5 and TRBJ1-4; 8 positions agree with TRBD1. V shed 6 bases and J 8 bases; nucleotides not matched to a gene: 8. The CDR3 contains 14 residues. Germline CDR1 and CDR2: MNHEY and SVGAGI. The CDR3 region is CASSPRQGREKLFF. The CDR3, as DNA: TGTGCCAGCAGCCCCCGACAGGGGCGGGAAAAACTGTTTTTT.

V and J are TRBV7-6 and TRBJ2-7; D uncertain. Germline CDR1 reads SGHVS; CDR2 reads FNYEAQ. The CDR3 runs 12 residues. V was pared by 2 bases and J by 2 bases, with 4 bases between. The CDR3 here is CASSLNTYEQYF. CDR3 nucleotide sequence: TGTGCCAGCAGCTTAAATACCTACGAGCAGTACTTC.

This sequence joins TRBV25-1 and TRBJ2-2; tentatively, D is TRBD2 (6 bases). The length of the CDR3 is 15 residues. Germline V lookup: CDR1 MGHDK, CDR2 SYGVNS. With 10 bases removed from V and 0 bases from J, the gap between germline ends came to 15 bases. For the CDR3, the DNA is TGTGCCACCGTCCCCGGGACTCCGAACACCGGGGAGCTGTTTTTT. Translation: CATVPGTPNTGELFF.